This T cell receptor beta chain originates from a study of shared clonotypes between healthy human individuals. Study results and limitations: Around 4.9% of naive CD4 clonotypes were shared across several donors. Clonotype sharing among the donors was expected to vary with sequencing depth. Memory subsets had estimated richness that was generally smaller than that of naive subsets.

With respect to this clone: Antigen: not known.

This was a deep-level run. Using immunoSEQ multiplex PCR, the repertoire was profiled, and TCRdb retains in-frame clones only, with some absent. In the table there are roughly 2.5 million clones, approximately 94% of which are singletons. With 0 bases clipped from V and 9 bases from J, the junction kept 7 bases outside the gene matches. CDR1 and CDR2 (germline): KGHSH, LQKENI. The CDR3 contains 15 residues. The sequencing sample was made of naive CD4+ T cells sorted from blood. The subset is: CD45RA+ positively selected. V and J are TRBV18 and TRBJ2-1, with 8 bases identical to TRBD2. The clonotype was recovered from a young man in good health. In DNA form, the CDR3 reads TGTGCCAGCTCACCACCGTCGGGAGGGCCTGGTGAGCAGTTCTTC. Its translation is CASSPPSGGPGEQFF.